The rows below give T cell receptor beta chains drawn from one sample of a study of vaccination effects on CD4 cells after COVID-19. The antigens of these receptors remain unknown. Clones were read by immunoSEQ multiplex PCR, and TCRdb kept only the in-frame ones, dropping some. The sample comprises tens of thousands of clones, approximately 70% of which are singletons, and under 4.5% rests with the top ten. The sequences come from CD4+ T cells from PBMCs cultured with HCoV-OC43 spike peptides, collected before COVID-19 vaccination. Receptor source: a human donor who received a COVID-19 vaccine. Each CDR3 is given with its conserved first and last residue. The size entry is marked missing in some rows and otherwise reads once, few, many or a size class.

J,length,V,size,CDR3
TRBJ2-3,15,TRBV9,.,CASSPQGQGDGTQYF
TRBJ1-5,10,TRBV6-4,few,CASSVQPQHF
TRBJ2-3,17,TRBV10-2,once,CASSEWRGAKDTDTQYF
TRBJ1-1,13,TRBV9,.,CASSTRTGSEAFF
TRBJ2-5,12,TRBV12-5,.,CASGRFQGTQYF
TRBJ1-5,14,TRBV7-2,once,CASSLVLQYQPQHF
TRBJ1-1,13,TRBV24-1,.,CATSESQGRRAFF
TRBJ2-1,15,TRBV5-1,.,CASSQLDRDHNEQFF
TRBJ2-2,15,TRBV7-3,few,CASSFAGRDTGELFF
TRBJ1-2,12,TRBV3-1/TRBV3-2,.,CASTTGDRGYTF
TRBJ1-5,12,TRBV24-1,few,CATSDENQPQHF
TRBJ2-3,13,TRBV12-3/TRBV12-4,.,CASSFEQGDTQYF
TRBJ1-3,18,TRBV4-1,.,CASSSKLAGTTGGNTIYF
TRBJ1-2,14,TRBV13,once,CASSGYRGNYGYTF
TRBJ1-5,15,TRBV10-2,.,CASSVNGVVVQPQHF
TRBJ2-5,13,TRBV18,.,CASSPGHMETQYF
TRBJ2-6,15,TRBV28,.,CASSLSSSGANVLTF
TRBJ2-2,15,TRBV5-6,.,CASSEGRGDTGELFF
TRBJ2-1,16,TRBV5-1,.,CASSLEVSARGHEQFF
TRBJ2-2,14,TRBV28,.,CASLGRTNTGELFF
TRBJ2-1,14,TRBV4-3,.,CASSQDSGINEQFF
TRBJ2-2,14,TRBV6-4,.,CASRKGGGTGELFF
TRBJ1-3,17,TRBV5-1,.,CASSLMTGTASGNTIYF
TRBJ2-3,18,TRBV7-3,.,CASSPPRGDPTSTDTQYF
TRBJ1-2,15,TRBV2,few,CASSGDSSGHRGYTF
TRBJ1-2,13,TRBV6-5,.,CASSFGRDLGYTF
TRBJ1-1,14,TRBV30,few,CAWRRTDFITEAFF
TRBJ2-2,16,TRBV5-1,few,CASSSTGTTNTGELFF
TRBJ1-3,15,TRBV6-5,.,CASSYDRTPGNTIYF